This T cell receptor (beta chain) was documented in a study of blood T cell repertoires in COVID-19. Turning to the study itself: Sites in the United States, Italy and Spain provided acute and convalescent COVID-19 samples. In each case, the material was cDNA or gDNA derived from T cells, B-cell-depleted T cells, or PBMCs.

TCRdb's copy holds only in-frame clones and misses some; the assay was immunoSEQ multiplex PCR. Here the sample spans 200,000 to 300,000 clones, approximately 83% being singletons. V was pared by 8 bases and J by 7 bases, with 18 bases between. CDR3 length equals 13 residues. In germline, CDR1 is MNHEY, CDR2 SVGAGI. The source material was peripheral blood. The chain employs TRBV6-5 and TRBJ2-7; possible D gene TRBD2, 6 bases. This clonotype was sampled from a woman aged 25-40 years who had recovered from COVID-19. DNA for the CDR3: TGTGCCAGCCGACTCCGGGAGCCTCGGGAGCAGTACTTC. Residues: CASRLREPREQYF.